Listed here are 32 T cell receptor beta chains from one sample, sequenced in a study of blood T cell repertoires in COVID-19. This table comes from immunoSEQ multiplex PCR, and its TCRdb copy is limited to in-frame clones, with some not included. The sample consists of about 45,000 clones, 75% to 90% of them appearing once. The sequenced material came from peripheral blood. The receptors were sampled from a human donor in a cohort sampled during active COVID-19.

The rearrangement links TRBV7-7 to TRBJ2-5; a weak D match, TRBD2 (5 bases). Per germline, CDR1 SSHAT and CDR2 FNYEAQ (reference sequence). CDR3 length equals 13 residues. The V end lost 1 base, the J end lost 3 bases, and 6 bases lay between the germline ends. CDR3 coding DNA: TGTGCCAGCAGCTTAGGAGCGGAAGAGACCCAGTACTTC. This gives the protein CASSLGAEETQYF.

V usage is TRBV6-5 and J usage is TRBJ2-7; D unclear. This CDR3 contains 11 residues. V was trimmed by 7 bases and J by 4 bases, leaving 8 bases between them. Germline CDR1 reads MNHEY; CDR2 reads SVGAGI. CDR3 loop: CASTHGYEQYF. The CDR3 DNA reads TGTGCCAGCACCCACGGTTACGAGCAGTACTTC.

The chain carries TRBV23-1 and TRBJ1-5; 7 positions match TRBD1. TRBV23-1 is annotated as an ORF whose role is uncertain. J was trimmed by 6 bases and V by 7 bases; bases with no gene match: 6. The CDR3 has 13 residues. The CDR3: CASKRTGVQPQHF. The CDR3 nucleotides are TGCGCCAGCAAAAGAACAGGGGTTCAGCCCCAGCATTTT.

Here the CDR3 reads CASSILGAGGQPQHF. CDR3 nucleotides: TGTGCCAGTAGTATTCTAGGGGCAGGGGGGCAGCCCCAGCATTTT. V is TRBV19 and J is TRBJ1-5, with 7 bases aligning to TRBD1. After removal of 3 bases from V and 7 bases from J, the junction contained 9 bases not matched to a gene. Germline V CDR1 and CDR2: LNHDA, SQIVND (reference sequence). The CDR3 totals 15 residues.

The J gene is TRBJ1-2, the V gene TRBV19; possible D gene TRBD1, 6 bases. This CDR3 contains 11 residues. The germline CDR1 and CDR2 sequences are LNHDA and SQIVND (reference sequence). Trimming shortened V by 7 bases and J by 8 bases, and 11 bases separated the two germline ends. The CDR3 DNA is TGTGCCAGTACCGCAGGGGAGGGCTACACCTTC. The encoded protein is CASTAGEGYTF. The full variable domain, in which reference TRBV19 and TRBJ1-2 provide the parts outside the CDR3, is DGGITQSPKYLFRKEGQNVTLSCEQNLNHDAMYWYRQDPGQGLRLIYYSQIVNDFQKGDIAEGYSVSREKKESFPLTVTSAQKNPTAFYLCASTAGEGYTFGSGTRLTVV.

The gene calls are TRBV2 and TRBJ2-7; TRBD1 agrees at 8 bases. This CDR3 is 19 amino acids long. Per germline, CDR1 SNHLY and CDR2 FYNNEI. V lost 2 bases to trimming and J lost 5 bases; unmatched junction nucleotides: 20. The CDR3 region has the DNA TGTGCCAGCAGTGAAAGGTATGACAGGGGACCCGAAAGGCGCCACGAGCAGTACTTC. Encoded protein: CASSERYDRGPERRHEQYF.

V is TRBV7-2 and J is TRBJ1-1, with 7 positions matching TRBD1. The CDR3 sequence is 13 residues long. Germline CDR1 reads SGHTA; CDR2 reads FQGNSA. Trimming took 5 bases from V and 13 from J; bases not matched to a gene: 13. DNA for the CDR3: TGTGCCAGCAGCCTAGACAGGGACCAGCAGCTTTTCTTT. Translating it yields CASSLDRDQQLFF.

V and J are TRBV9 and TRBJ1-2; 9 bases map to TRBD1. With 3 bases clipped from V and 6 bases from J, the junction kept 3 bases outside the gene matches. The CDR3 is made up of 13 amino acids. CDR1 and CDR2 from the germline V gene are SGDLS and YYNGEE. The CDR3 spells CASSADRGHGYTF. The CDR3 region has the DNA TGTGCCAGCAGCGCGGACAGGGGACATGGCTACACCTTC.

The chain uses TRBV27 and TRBJ2-7, with TRBD1 identical over 9 bases. Germline V gene lookup returns CDR1 MNHEY and CDR2 SMNVEV (reference sequence). The CDR3 extends over 16 amino acids. The junction had 10 bases not matched to a gene; V was cut back by 0 bases and J by 7 bases. CDR3 residues: CASSLSRPGQGWEQYF. DNA for the CDR3: TGTGCCAGCAGTTTATCCCGACCGGGACAGGGATGGGAGCAGTACTTC.

V usage is TRBV24-1 and J usage is TRBJ2-7; TRBD1 matches at 7 bases. This CDR3 has 12 amino acids. CDR1 is KGHDR, CDR2 SFDVKD, per germline. After removal of 7 bases from V and 3 bases from J, the junction contained 2 bases not matched to a gene. CDR3 in amino acids: CATSTGDYEQYF. Here the CDR3 DNA reads TGTGCCACCAGCACAGGGGACTACGAGCAGTACTTC.

V and J are TRBV4-1 and TRBJ2-7, with a tentative D call TRBD2 (7 bases). V dropped 1 base and J dropped 2 bases, with 9 bases sitting between them. In germline, CDR1 is MGHRA, CDR2 YSYEKL. This CDR3 has 14 amino acids. Written as DNA, the CDR3 is TGCGCCAGCAGCCAAGGGGAGGGGGCCTACGAGCAGTACTTC. Translated: CASSQGEGAYEQYF.

The chain is built from TRBV12-3 or TRBV12-4 and TRBJ1-4; tentatively, D is TRBD1 (5 bases). Trimming removed 3 bases at V and 8 bases at J, with 10 bases between. This CDR3 comprises 13 residues. The CDR3 reads CASSLWGDEKLFF. The CDR3 region has the DNA TGTGCCAGCAGTTTGTGGGGCGACGAAAAACTGTTTTTT.

The V gene is TRBV6-5, the J gene TRBJ1-1; D is uncertain. Trimming left V 4 bases short and J 5 bases short, with 14 bases between. Germline V lookup: CDR1 MNHEY, CDR2 SVGAGI. The CDR3 is 14 amino acids. CDR3 amino acids: CASSFQRSGTEAFF. CDR3 nucleotides: TGTGCCAGCAGTTTCCAGAGGAGTGGTACTGAAGCTTTCTTT.

The CDR3 region has the DNA TGTGCCAGCAGCTTTCGACAGGGGATCCCGAAGAACACTGAAGCTTTCTTT. Translation: CASSFRQGIPKNTEAFF. The chain combines TRBV7-8 with TRBJ1-1; 8 nucleotides align to TRBD1. Per the germline V gene, CDR1 is SGHVS and CDR2 is FQNEAQ. The CDR3 loop spans 17 amino acids. V trimming: 3 bases; J trimming: 1 base; junction bases outside the gene matches: 10.

The J gene is TRBJ1-1, the V gene TRBV6-6; TRBD1 agrees at 11 bases. This CDR3 is 15 amino acids long. CDR1 is MNHNY and CDR2 is SVGAGI in the germline V gene (reference sequence). V shed 2 bases, J shed 1 base, and the junction held 0 bases outside the gene matches. The CDR3 bases are TGTGCCAGCAGTTACGGGACAGGGGGGAACACTGAAGCTTTCTTT. Translating gives CASSYGTGGNTEAFF.

The rearrangement uses TRBV15 and TRBJ2-7; TRBD1 might be the D (5 bases). V was shortened by 1 base and J by 3 bases, with 7 bases between the two germline ends. The CDR3 length is 13 residues. CDR1 is LNHNV, CDR2 YYDKDF, per germline (reference sequence). The CDR3 coding sequence is TGTGCCACCAGCAGAGGCGACAGCTACGAGCAGTACTTC. Encoded protein: CATSRGDSYEQYF.

The chain has TRBV10-3 and TRBJ1-1; D perhaps matches TRBD1 (5 bases). The V gene lost 6 bases and the J gene lost 1 base, with 15 bases spanning the gap. Germline CDR1 ENHRY, CDR2 SYGVKD. The CDR3 is made up of 15 amino acids. The CDR3 spells CAISQTGRENTEAFF. In DNA, the CDR3 is TGTGCCATCAGCCAGACGGGGCGGGAGAACACTGAAGCTTTCTTT.

This clone was recorded only once. The CDR3 here is CASSDPRGGLQPQHF. Here the CDR3 DNA reads TGTGCCAGCAGCGACCCTAGGGGTGGATTACAGCCCCAGCATTTT. The rearrangement uses TRBV7-2 and TRBJ1-5, with D tentatively TRBD1 (5 bases). The germline V gene encodes CDR1 SGHTA and CDR2 FQGNSA. V dropped 5 bases and J dropped 7 bases, with 18 bases sitting between them. This CDR3 is built from 15 residues.

Here the CDR3 DNA reads TGTGCCAGCAGTGAAGGGGGCCGCAATCAGCCCCAGCATTTT. Amino acid sequence: CASSEGGRNQPQHF. V is TRBV2 and J is TRBJ1-5; maybe TRBD1 (5 bases). The CDR3 covers 14 residues. Germline CDR1 is SNHLY and CDR2 is FYNNEI. V lost 1 base to trimming and J lost 2 bases, with 6 bases between them.

This clone was seen a handful of times. This chain joins TRBV10-1 and TRBJ1-5; no clear D gene. This CDR3 has 16 amino acids. Germline assignment: CDR1 WNHNN and CDR2 SYGVQD (reference sequence). Between the trimmed V and J ends, which lost 8 bases and 3 bases, there was a span of 20 bases. The CDR3 sequence is CASPLSKSEDNQPQHF. CDR3 DNA sequence: TGCGCCAGCCCCCTTAGCAAGAGCGAAGACAATCAGCCCCAGCATTTT.

This clone came up once. The chain carries TRBV6-2 or TRBV6-3 and TRBJ1-2; maybe TRBD1 (5 bases). The CDR3 consists of 13 residues. Trimming left V 4 bases short and J 5 bases short, with 11 bases between. Germline assignment: CDR1 MNHEY and CDR2 SVGEGT. CDR3 region: CASSSTPGYGYTF. The CDR3 DNA sequence: TGTGCCAGCAGTTCAACGCCAGGGTATGGCTACACCTTC.

This clone has only one observation. The chain employs TRBV10-2 and TRBJ1-3; 7 nucleotides line up with TRBD1. The length of the CDR3 is 18 residues. The germline gives CDR1 WSHSY, CDR2 SAAADI. J gave up 0 bases and V 6 bases, and 14 bases lay outside the gene matches. The CDR3 here is CASRGVSATGPSGNTIYF. CDR3 nucleotide sequence: TGCGCCAGCAGGGGCGTATCGGCGACAGGGCCCTCTGGAAACACCATATATTTT.

The V gene is TRBV7-2, the J gene TRBJ1-2; D may be TRBD1 (5 bases). Germline V lookup: CDR1 SGHTA, CDR2 FQGNSA. CDR3 length: 13 residues. V was shortened by 5 bases and J by 4 bases, with 11 bases between the two germline ends. The CDR3 reads CASSETASYGYTF. Written as DNA, the CDR3 is TGTGCCAGCAGCGAGACAGCCTCCTATGGCTACACCTTC.

V is TRBV27 and J is TRBJ2-7; 13 bases are shared with TRBD2. CDR1 is MNHEY, CDR2 SMNVEV, per germline (reference sequence). J lost 4 bases, V lost 4 bases, and 4 bases had no gene match. This CDR3 region has 15 residues. CDR3 sequence: CASSWTSGGSYEQYF. In nucleotides, the CDR3 is TGTGCCAGCAGTTGGACTAGCGGGGGCAGTTACGAGCAGTACTTC.

V and J are TRBV25-1 and TRBJ2-7; D may be TRBD1 (6 bases). Germline V gene data show CDR1 as MGHDK and CDR2 as SYGVNS. The CDR3 spans 13 residues. V lost 2 bases and J lost 2, with 7 bases in between. CDR3 in DNA: TGTGCCAGCAGTGAACAGGGGCCCTACGAGCAGTACTTC. Translating it yields CASSEQGPYEQYF.

The chain is built from TRBV13 and TRBJ1-1; possible D gene TRBD1, 5 bases. The germline V and J ends were trimmed by 4 bases and 2 bases, with 11 bases remaining between them. The CDR3 covers 14 residues. Per the germline V gene, CDR1 is PRHDT and CDR2 is FYEKMQ (reference sequence). The CDR3 nucleotides are TGTGCCAGCAGCTCCGGACACCTAAACACTGAAGCTTTCTTT. Translation gives CASSSGHLNTEAFF.

A few counts support this clone. CDR3 residues: CASSSADLGTDFEAFF. The CDR3 bases are TGTGCCAGCAGTTCCGCTGATCTCGGGACAGACTTTGAAGCTTTCTTT. The rearrangement links TRBV28 to TRBJ1-1, with 7 positions matching TRBD1. The length of the CDR3 is 16 residues. The V segment lost 4 bases and the J segment 7 bases; nucleotides outside the gene matches: 15. Germline values: CDR1 MDHEN, CDR2 SYDVKM.

The chain combines TRBV11-2 with TRBJ2-7; 8 bases align to TRBD1. The CDR3 is 14 amino acids. Germline-derived CDR1 and CDR2 are SGHAT and FQNNGV. V shed 4 bases, J shed 4 bases, and the junction held 6 bases outside the gene matches. The CDR3 loop is CASSSGTGLYEQYF. The CDR3 coding sequence is TGTGCCAGCAGCTCCGGGACAGGATTATACGAGCAGTACTTC.

The V and J genes are TRBV4-3 and TRBJ2-7; a weak D match, TRBD1 (5 bases). Trimming removed 4 bases at V and 2 bases at J, with 12 bases between. Per germline, CDR1 LGHNA and CDR2 YSLEER. CDR3 length equals 14 residues. The CDR3 bases are TGCGCCAGCAGCCCCCTCCCAGGGACCTACGAGCAGTACTTC. As protein: CASSPLPGTYEQYF.

V usage is TRBV11-2 and J usage is TRBJ1-2; weak D call: TRBD1 (6 bases). Germline-derived CDR1 and CDR2 are SGHAT and FQNNGV. The V and J ends lost 5 bases and 1 base respectively, with 20 bases between them. The length of the CDR3 is 17 residues. The chain's CDR3 is CASSQGKWGSDNYGYTF. The CDR3 DNA follows: TGTGCCAGCAGCCAGGGGAAATGGGGCAGCGATAACTATGGCTACACCTTC.

The chain carries TRBV7-9 and TRBJ2-7; 8 bases fit TRBD2. The germline CDR1 and CDR2 sequences are SEHNR and FQNEAQ (reference sequence). The junction had 3 bases not matched to a gene; V was cut back by 1 base and J by 1 base. The CDR3 totals 15 residues. CDR3 bases: TGTGCCAGCAGCTTAGTAGCGGGGCCTTCCTACGAGCAGTACTTC. It translates to CASSLVAGPSYEQYF.

This chain joins TRBV7-9 and TRBJ1-1; 8 positions agree with TRBD1. J gave up 7 bases and V 5 bases, and 6 bases lay outside the gene matches. This CDR3 contains 13 residues. CDR1 is SEHNR, CDR2 FQNEAQ, per germline (reference sequence). The CDR3 DNA reads TGTGCCAGCAGCCTATTCGGGACAGGTGAAGCTTTCTTT. Translation: CASSLFGTGEAFF.